This entry describes one T cell receptor (beta chain). MiXCR, applied by TCRdb to the 5' RACE reads, yields one record per CDR3 protein. The sample shows some 340,000 distinct CDR3 sequences, over 4% of them seen only once. The data stem from a study of T cells after yellow fever vaccination. The CDR3 contains 13 residues. Deletions cut 1 base from V and 1 base from J, with 5 bases between. The germline V gene has CDR1 DFQATT and CDR2 SNEGSKA (reference sequence). Sample: PBMCs, taken 5 days after the yellow fever booster vaccination. The origin of this receptor is a man aged 18 to 29 who received the YFV17D yellow fever vaccine. The chain has TRBV20-1 and TRBJ1-5, with D perhaps TRBD1 (5 bases). The CDR3 nucleotides are TGCAGTGCTAGAGGACAGAGCAATCAGCCCCAGCATTTT. Translating it yields CSARGQSNQPQHF.